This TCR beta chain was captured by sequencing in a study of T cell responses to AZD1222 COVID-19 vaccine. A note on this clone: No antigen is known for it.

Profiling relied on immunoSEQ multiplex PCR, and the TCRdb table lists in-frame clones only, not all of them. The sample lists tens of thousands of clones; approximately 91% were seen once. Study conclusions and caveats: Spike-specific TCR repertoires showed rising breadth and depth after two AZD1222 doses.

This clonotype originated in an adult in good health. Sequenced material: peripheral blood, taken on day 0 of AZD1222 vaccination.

CDR3 bases: TGTGCCAGCAGCAGCCCCCTTAACCCGGGGAATGGCTACACCTTC. Protein: CASSSPLNPGNGYTF. The rearrangement joins TRBV6-2 or TRBV6-3 to TRBJ1-2; the D is unclear. Germline V gives CDR1 MNHEY, CDR2 SVGEGT. The length of the CDR3 is 15 residues. Trimming removed 6 bases at V and 6 bases at J, with 20 bases between.